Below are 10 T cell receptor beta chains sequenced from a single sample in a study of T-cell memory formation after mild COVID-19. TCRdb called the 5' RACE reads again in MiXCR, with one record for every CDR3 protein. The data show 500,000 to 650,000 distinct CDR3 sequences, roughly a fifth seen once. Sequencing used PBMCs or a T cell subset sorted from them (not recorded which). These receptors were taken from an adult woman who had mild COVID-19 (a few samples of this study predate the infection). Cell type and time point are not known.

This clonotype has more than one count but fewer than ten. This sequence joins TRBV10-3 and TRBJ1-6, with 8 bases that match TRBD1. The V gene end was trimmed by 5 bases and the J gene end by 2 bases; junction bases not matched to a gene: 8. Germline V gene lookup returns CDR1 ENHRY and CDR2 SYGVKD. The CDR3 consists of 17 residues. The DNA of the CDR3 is TGTGCCATCAGTCAAACCGGGACAGGAGCCTATAATTCACCCCTCCACTTT. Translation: CAISQTGTGAYNSPLHF.

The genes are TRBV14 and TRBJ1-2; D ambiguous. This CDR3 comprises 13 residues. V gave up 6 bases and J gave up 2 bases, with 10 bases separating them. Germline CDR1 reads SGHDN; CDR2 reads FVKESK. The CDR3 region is CASRSSENYGYTF. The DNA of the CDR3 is TGTGCCAGCAGATCAAGCGAAAACTATGGCTACACCTTC.

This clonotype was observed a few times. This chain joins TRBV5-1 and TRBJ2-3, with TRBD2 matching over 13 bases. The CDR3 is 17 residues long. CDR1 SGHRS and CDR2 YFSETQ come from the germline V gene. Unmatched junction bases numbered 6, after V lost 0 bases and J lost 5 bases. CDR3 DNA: TGCGCCAGCAGCTTGGGGCGAGGACTAGCGGGAGAAGATACGCAGTATTTT. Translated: CASSLGRGLAGEDTQYF.

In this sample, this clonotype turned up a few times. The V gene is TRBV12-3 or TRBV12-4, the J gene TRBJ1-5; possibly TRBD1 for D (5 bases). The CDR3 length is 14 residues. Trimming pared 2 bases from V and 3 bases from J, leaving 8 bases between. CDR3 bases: TGTGCCAGCAGTTTATCGGGGGTCAATCAGCCCCAGCATTTT. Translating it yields CASSLSGVNQPQHF.

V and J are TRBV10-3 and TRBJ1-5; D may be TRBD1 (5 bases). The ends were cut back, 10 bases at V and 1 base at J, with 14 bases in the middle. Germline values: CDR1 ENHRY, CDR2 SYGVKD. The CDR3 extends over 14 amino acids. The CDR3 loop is CASLSPGSNQPQHF. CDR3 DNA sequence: TGTGCCAGCCTCTCCCCAGGGAGCAATCAGCCCCAGCATTTT.

The CDR3 spells CASSYDRVPTYEQYF. DNA for the CDR3: TGTGCCAGCAGTTACGACAGGGTTCCAACCTACGAGCAGTACTTC. V is TRBV6-5 and J is TRBJ2-7; 7 nucleotides line up with TRBD1. Germline V gene sequence: CDR1 MNHEY, CDR2 SVGAGI. CDR3 length equals 15 residues. Germline trimming cut 2 bases from V and 2 bases from J; bases unmatched to any gene: 6.

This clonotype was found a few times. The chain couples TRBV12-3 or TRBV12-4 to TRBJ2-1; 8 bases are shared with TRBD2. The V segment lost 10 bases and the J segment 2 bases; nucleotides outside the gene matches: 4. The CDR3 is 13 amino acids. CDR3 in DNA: TGTGCCACCGGGACTAGTCCCTACAATGAGCAGTTCTTC. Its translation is CATGTSPYNEQFF.

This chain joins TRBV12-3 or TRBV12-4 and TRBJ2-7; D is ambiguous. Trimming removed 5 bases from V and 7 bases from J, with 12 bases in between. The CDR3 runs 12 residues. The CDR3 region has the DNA TGTGCCAGCAGTGGAGACTCCCTGGAGCAGTACTTC. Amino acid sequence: CASSGDSLEQYF.

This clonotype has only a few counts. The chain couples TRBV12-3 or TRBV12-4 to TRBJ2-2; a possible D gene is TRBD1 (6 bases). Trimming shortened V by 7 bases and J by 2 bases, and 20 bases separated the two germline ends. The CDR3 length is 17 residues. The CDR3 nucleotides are TGTGCCAGCACCGCTTACTCGGGACAAACCAACACCGGGGAGCTGTTTTTT. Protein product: CASTAYSGQTNTGELFF.

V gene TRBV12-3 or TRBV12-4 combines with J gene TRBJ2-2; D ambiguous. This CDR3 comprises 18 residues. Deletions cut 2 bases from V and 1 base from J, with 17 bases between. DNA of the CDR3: TGTGCCAGCAGTTTAACGGCGTTTGACTCCTGGAACACCGGGGAGCTGTTTTTT. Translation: CASSLTAFDSWNTGELFF.